This entry concerns a single TCR beta chain. CDR1 and CDR2 from the germline V gene are SEHNR and FQNEAQ (reference sequence). V was trimmed by 1 base and J by 0 bases, leaving 10 bases between them. The CDR3 sequence is 16 residues long. This sample was included in a study of control samples from healthy donors and cancer patients. The table came from immunoSEQ multiplex PCR; TCRdb's copy has only in-frame clones and leaves some out. Counted here are approximately 170,000 clones, about 94% occurring once; the ten biggest clones make up approximately 0.7%. The gene calls are TRBV7-9 and TRBJ1-3, with D tentatively TRBD1 (6 bases). What was sequenced was blood. The clonotype originates from a woman younger than 45 in good health. This chain's CDR3 is CASSLGAGASGNTIYF. In DNA form, the CDR3 reads TGTGCCAGCAGCTTAGGCGCAGGGGCCTCTGGAAACACCATATATTTT.